The source of this TCR beta chain is a study of blood T cell repertoires in COVID-19. The V gene's germline CDR1 is SGHVS and CDR2 FNYEAQ. CDR3 length: 18 amino acids. V trimming: 3 bases; J trimming: 4 bases; junction bases outside the gene matches: 13. Clones were sequenced by immunoSEQ multiplex PCR, and TCRdb holds only the in-frame ones, with some missing. The top ten clones hold 6.2% of a sample with roughly 180,000 clones, more than 70% of them seen once. The sequencing input was PBMCs or T cells enriched from blood (not recorded which). The chain links TRBV7-6 to TRBJ2-7; 12 bases are a match to TRBD1. The origin of this receptor is a middle-aged man who had recovered from COVID-19. Here the CDR3 reads CASSLLVGTGGLGYEQYF. For the CDR3, the DNA is TGTGCCAGCAGCTTGCTTGTGGGGACAGGGGGCTTGGGATACGAGCAGTACTTC.